This is a list of T cell receptor beta chains from one sample in a study of blood T cell repertoires in COVID-19. Sequenced by immunoSEQ multiplex PCR; TCRdb stores in-frame clones only, minus some. The sample has 400,000 to 500,000 clones; nearly 90% are singletons. Sequenced: PBMCs or T cells enriched from blood (not recorded which). All receptors derive from a woman aged 18-30 years who had been exposed to COVID-19. CDR3s include the opening cysteine and the closing phenylalanine or tryptophan. A D gene is named only where the DNA matches it firmly. Not every row has a clone size; where given, it reads once, few, many or a size class.

clone_size: few; d_call: .; j_call: TRBJ2-1; v_call: TRBV7-2; cdr3_aa: CASSLQLAHEQFF; cdr3_nt: TGTGCCAGCAGCTTACAACTAGCCCATGAGCAGTTCTTC
clone_size: .; d_call: .; j_call: TRBJ2-1; v_call: TRBV2; cdr3_aa: CASQQEFTYNEQFF; cdr3_nt: TGTGCCAGCCAACAGGAGTTCACCTACAATGAGCAGTTCTTC
clone_size: .; d_call: .; j_call: TRBJ1-2; v_call: TRBV28; cdr3_aa: CASRRGEGANYGYTF; cdr3_nt: TGTGCCAGCAGGCGCGGAGAGGGTGCCAACTATGGCTACACCTTC
clone_size: .; d_call: TRBD1; j_call: TRBJ2-2; v_call: TRBV29-1; cdr3_aa: CSVLGQGASTGELFF; cdr3_nt: TGCAGCGTTCTCGGACAGGGGGCAAGCACCGGGGAGCTGTTTTTT
clone_size: .; d_call: TRBD1; j_call: TRBJ1-4; v_call: TRBV2; cdr3_aa: CASTQDRVLNEKLFF; cdr3_nt: TGTGCCAGCACTCAGGACAGGGTGTTGAATGAAAAACTGTTTTTT
clone_size: .; d_call: TRBD2; j_call: TRBJ2-7; v_call: TRBV10-1; cdr3_aa: CASSRFPGLAYEQYF; cdr3_nt: TGCGCCAGCAGTCGATTTCCGGGACTAGCTTACGAGCAGTACTTC
clone_size: .; d_call: TRBD2; j_call: TRBJ2-7; v_call: TRBV6-5; cdr3_aa: CASSYDGGRSYEQYF; cdr3_nt: TGTGCCAGCAGTTACGACGGGGGGAGGTCCTACGAGCAGTACTTC
clone_size: once; d_call: .; j_call: TRBJ1-2; v_call: TRBV28; cdr3_aa: CASSLGSGDTYGYTF; cdr3_nt: TGTGCCAGCAGTTTAGGGTCAGGGGACACCTATGGCTACACCTTC
clone_size: .; d_call: TRBD2; j_call: TRBJ2-1; v_call: TRBV27; cdr3_aa: CATHLAGGKGNEQFF; cdr3_nt: TGTGCCACCCACCTAGCGGGAGGGAAGGGTAATGAGCAGTTCTTC
clone_size: .; d_call: .; j_call: TRBJ2-7; v_call: TRBV12-3/TRBV12-4; cdr3_aa: CASSPDSYEQYF; cdr3_nt: TGTGCCAGCAGTCCTGACAGCTACGAGCAGTACTTC
clone_size: once; d_call: TRBD2; j_call: TRBJ2-5; v_call: TRBV30; cdr3_aa: CAWSPGGELTQYF; cdr3_nt: TGTGCCTGGAGTCCCGGGGGGGAGTTGACCCAGTACTTC
clone_size: .; d_call: .; j_call: TRBJ1-1; v_call: TRBV11-2; cdr3_aa: CASSSDRLTEAFF; cdr3_nt: TGTGCCAGCAGCTCCGACAGGTTGACTGAAGCTTTCTTT
clone_size: .; d_call: .; j_call: TRBJ2-2; v_call: TRBV28; cdr3_aa: CASSLRGQGRNTGELFF; cdr3_nt: TGTGCCAGCAGTTTAAGGGGACAAGGCCGAAACACCGGGGAGCTGTTTTTT
clone_size: .; d_call: .; j_call: TRBJ2-7; v_call: TRBV5-4; cdr3_aa: CASSLQGRPGYYEQYF; cdr3_nt: TGTGCCAGCAGTTTACAGGGTAGGCCTGGGTATTACGAGCAGTACTTC
clone_size: .; d_call: TRBD1; j_call: TRBJ1-1; v_call: TRBV4-1; cdr3_aa: CASSPTGSRKTFF; cdr3_nt: TGCGCCAGCAGCCCGACAGGGAGTAGGAAAACTTTCTTT
clone_size: .; d_call: .; j_call: TRBJ1-6; v_call: TRBV6-4; cdr3_aa: CASSQTEYSPLHF; cdr3_nt: TGTGCCAGCAGCCAAACAGAATATTCACCCCTCCACTTT
clone_size: .; d_call: TRBD1; j_call: TRBJ1-2; v_call: TRBV19; cdr3_aa: CASTTGRYGYTF; cdr3_nt: TGTGCCAGCACGACAGGGCGCTATGGCTACACCTTC
clone_size: .; d_call: .; j_call: TRBJ1-5; v_call: TRBV24-1; cdr3_aa: CATSDSKVAGNQPQHF; cdr3_nt: TGTGCCACCAGTGATTCCAAAGTGGCAGGCAATCAGCCCCAGCATTTT
clone_size: .; d_call: .; j_call: TRBJ2-3; v_call: TRBV21-1; cdr3_aa: CASSKEGPYRVSTDTQYF; cdr3_nt: TGTGCCAGCAGCAAAGAGGGACCTTACAGGGTCTCGACAGATACGCAGTATTTT
clone_size: .; d_call: TRBD1; j_call: TRBJ1-5; v_call: TRBV30; cdr3_aa: CAWSARTGAYNQPQHF; cdr3_nt: TGTGCCTGGAGTGCGAGGACAGGAGCCTACAATCAGCCCCAGCATTTT
clone_size: .; d_call: TRBD2; j_call: TRBJ2-5; v_call: TRBV2; cdr3_aa: CASSVLAGGPIGETQYF; cdr3_nt: TGTGCCAGCAGTGTTCTAGCGGGAGGCCCTATCGGAGAGACCCAGTACTTC
clone_size: .; d_call: .; j_call: TRBJ1-2; v_call: TRBV9; cdr3_aa: CASSFAGGAGYTF; cdr3_nt: TGTGCCAGCAGCTTCGCCGGTGGGGCCGGCTACACCTTC
clone_size: once; d_call: TRBD2; j_call: TRBJ2-1; v_call: TRBV28; cdr3_aa: CAGPPSREAPNEQFF; cdr3_nt: TGTGCCGGCCCCCCTTCGCGGGAGGCCCCCAATGAGCAGTTCTTC
clone_size: .; d_call: TRBD2; j_call: TRBJ2-3; v_call: TRBV2; cdr3_aa: CASTNPRTSGRDTQYF; cdr3_nt: TGTGCCAGCACCAACCCCCGGACTAGCGGGAGAGATACGCAGTATTTT
clone_size: .; d_call: TRBD2; j_call: TRBJ2-1; v_call: TRBV27; cdr3_aa: CASSPAGVEQFF; cdr3_nt: TGTGCCAGCAGTCCAGCGGGAGTGGAGCAGTTCTTC
clone_size: .; d_call: .; j_call: TRBJ1-2; v_call: TRBV18; cdr3_aa: CASSPDSSYGYTF; cdr3_nt: TGTGCCAGCTCACCAGACAGTTCCTATGGCTACACCTTC
clone_size: .; d_call: .; j_call: TRBJ2-2; v_call: TRBV28; cdr3_aa: CASSPTGELFF; cdr3_nt: TGTGCCAGCAGTCCAACCGGGGAGCTGTTTTTT
clone_size: .; d_call: .; j_call: TRBJ1-5; v_call: TRBV5-1; cdr3_aa: CASSSQASNQPQHF; cdr3_nt: TGCGCCAGCAGCTCCCAGGCTAGCAATCAGCCCCAGCATTTT
clone_size: .; d_call: TRBD1; j_call: TRBJ2-7; v_call: TRBV19; cdr3_aa: CASSTGQGTYEQYF; cdr3_nt: TGTGCCAGTAGTACGGGACAGGGGACCTACGAGCAGTACTTC
clone_size: .; d_call: .; j_call: TRBJ1-2; v_call: TRBV7-2; cdr3_aa: CASSLMGQNYGYTF; cdr3_nt: TGTGCCAGCAGCTTAATGGGGCAGAACTATGGCTACACCTTC
clone_size: .; d_call: .; j_call: TRBJ2-3; v_call: TRBV12-3/TRBV12-4; cdr3_aa: CASSLEGWGTQYF; cdr3_nt: TGTGCCAGCAGTTTAGAGGGGTGGGGTACGCAGTATTTT
clone_size: once; d_call: TRBD2; j_call: TRBJ2-2; v_call: TRBV3-1/TRBV3-2; cdr3_aa: CASTQNGGLAGGRTGELFF; cdr3_nt: TGTGCCAGCACCCAAAATGGGGGACTAGCGGGAGGACGAACCGGGGAGCTGTTTTTT
clone_size: .; d_call: .; j_call: TRBJ2-1; v_call: TRBV19; cdr3_aa: CASSVLNEQFF; cdr3_nt: TGTGCCAGTAGTGTATTGAATGAGCAGTTCTTC
clone_size: .; d_call: .; j_call: TRBJ2-3; v_call: TRBV5-1; cdr3_aa: CASRASTYTDTQYF; cdr3_nt: TGCGCCAGCAGGGCTAGCACCTACACAGATACGCAGTATTTT
clone_size: .; d_call: .; j_call: TRBJ2-1; v_call: TRBV21-1; cdr3_aa: CASSKVRGPQSYNEQFF; cdr3_nt: TGTGCCAGCAGCAAAGTGCGGGGGCCCCAGTCCTACAATGAGCAGTTCTTC
clone_size: .; d_call: TRBD1; j_call: TRBJ2-7; v_call: TRBV29-1; cdr3_aa: CSVAVTGGSEQYF; cdr3_nt: TGCAGCGTTGCTGTCACAGGGGGGTCCGAGCAGTACTTC
clone_size: .; d_call: TRBD1; j_call: TRBJ1-5; v_call: TRBV9; cdr3_aa: CASSVGGQGNQPQHF; cdr3_nt: TGTGCCAGCAGCGTAGGGGGACAGGGCAATCAGCCCCAGCATTTT
clone_size: few; d_call: .; j_call: TRBJ1-2; v_call: TRBV18; cdr3_aa: CASSPRQGPDGYTF; cdr3_nt: TGTGCCAGCTCACCACGTCAGGGGCCCGATGGCTACACCTTC
clone_size: .; d_call: .; j_call: TRBJ2-2; v_call: TRBV2; cdr3_aa: CASSTPSGANTGELFF; cdr3_nt: TGTGCCAGCAGTACCCCGTCGGGGGCGAACACCGGGGAGCTGTTTTTT
clone_size: .; d_call: .; j_call: TRBJ1-4; v_call: TRBV5-4; cdr3_aa: CASSLDAVEKLFF; cdr3_nt: TGTGCCAGCAGCTTGGATGCGGTTGAAAAACTGTTTTTT
clone_size: .; d_call: .; j_call: TRBJ1-1; v_call: TRBV25-1; cdr3_aa: CASSEIGVTHNTEAFF; cdr3_nt: TGTGCCAGCAGTGAAATCGGGGTAACCCATAACACTGAAGCTTTCTTT
clone_size: .; d_call: .; j_call: TRBJ1-2; v_call: TRBV3-1/TRBV3-2; cdr3_aa: CASSRGQLNYGYTF; cdr3_nt: TGTGCCAGCAGCCGGGGACAACTTAACTATGGCTACACCTTC
clone_size: once; d_call: .; j_call: TRBJ2-1; v_call: TRBV4-2; cdr3_aa: CASSQAAPSSYNEQFF; cdr3_nt: TGTGCCAGCAGCCAGGCCGCCCCCAGCTCCTACAATGAGCAGTTCTTC
clone_size: .; d_call: .; j_call: TRBJ1-1; v_call: TRBV11-2; cdr3_aa: CASTPTEVANTEAFF; cdr3_nt: TGTGCCAGCACTCCGACAGAGGTGGCGAACACTGAAGCTTTCTTT
clone_size: .; d_call: .; j_call: TRBJ1-6; v_call: TRBV28; cdr3_aa: CASIQNRAAGSPLHF; cdr3_nt: TGTGCCAGCATCCAGAACAGGGCCGCAGGGTCACCCCTCCACTTT